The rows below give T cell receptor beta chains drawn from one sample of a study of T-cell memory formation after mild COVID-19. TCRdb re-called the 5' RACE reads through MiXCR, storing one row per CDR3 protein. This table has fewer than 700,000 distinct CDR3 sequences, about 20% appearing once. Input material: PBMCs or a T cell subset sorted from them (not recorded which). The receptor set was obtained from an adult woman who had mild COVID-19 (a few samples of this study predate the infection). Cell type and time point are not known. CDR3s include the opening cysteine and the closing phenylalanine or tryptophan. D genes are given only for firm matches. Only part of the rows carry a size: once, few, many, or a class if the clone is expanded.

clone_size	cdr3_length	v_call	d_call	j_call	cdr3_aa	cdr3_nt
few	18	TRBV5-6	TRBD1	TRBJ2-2	CASSLRVLTGAATGELFF	TGTGCCAGCAGCTTGCGAGTCCTTACAGGGGCGGCCACCGGGGAGCTGTTTTTT
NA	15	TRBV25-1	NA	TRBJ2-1	CASSEGRVTYNEQFF	TGTGCCAGCAGTGAAGGCAGGGTAACCTACAATGAGCAGTTCTTC
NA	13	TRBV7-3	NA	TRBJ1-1	CASSAGVNTEAFF	TGTGCCAGCAGCGCAGGGGTGAACACTGAAGCTTTCTTT
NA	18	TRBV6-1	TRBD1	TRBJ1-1	CASSEAGTGKLRNTEAFF	TGTGCCAGCAGTGAAGCCGGGACAGGGAAGTTGCGGAACACTGAAGCTTTCTTT
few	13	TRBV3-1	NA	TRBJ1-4	CASSQGAREKLFF	TGTGCCAGCAGCCAAGGGGCACGAGAAAAACTGTTTTTT
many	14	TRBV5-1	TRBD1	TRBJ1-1	CASSFGTGNTEAFF	TGCGCCAGCAGCTTCGGGACAGGGAACACTGAAGCTTTCTTT
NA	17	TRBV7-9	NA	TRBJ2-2	CASSSPDRTSNTGELFF	TGTGCCAGCAGCTCCCCGGACAGAACCTCGAACACCGGGGAGCTGTTTTTT
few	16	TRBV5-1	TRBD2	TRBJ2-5	CASSGGTSGSRETQYF	TGCGCCAGCAGCGGCGGGACTAGCGGGTCCCGGGAGACCCAGTACTTC
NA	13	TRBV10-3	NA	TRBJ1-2	CAISDSGNRRYTF	TGTGCCATCAGTGATTCGGGGAATCGCCGCTACACCTTC
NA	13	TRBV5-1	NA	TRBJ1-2	CASSLLDWRGYTF	TGCGCCAGCAGCTTGTTAGATTGGCGGGGCTACACCTTC
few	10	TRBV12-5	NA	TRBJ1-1	CASGYTEAFF	TGTGCTAGTGGTTATACTGAAGCTTTCTTT
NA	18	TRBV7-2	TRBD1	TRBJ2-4	CASSFGTGGSSAKNIQYF	TGTGCCAGCAGCTTTGGGACAGGGGGCTCGTCGGCCAAAAACATTCAGTACTTC
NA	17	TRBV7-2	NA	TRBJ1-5	CASSLMAAGVSNQPQHF	TGTGCCAGCAGCTTAATGGCGGCAGGGGTTAGCAATCAGCCCCAGCATTTT
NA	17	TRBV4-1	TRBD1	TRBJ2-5	CASSRYDLAGGVETQYF	TGCGCCAGCAGCCGATATGATCTGGCAGGGGGCGTGGAGACCCAGTACTTC
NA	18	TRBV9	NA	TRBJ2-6	CASSVGVAEFSGANVLTF	TGTGCCAGCAGCGTAGGGGTAGCGGAGTTCTCTGGGGCCAACGTCCTGACTTTC
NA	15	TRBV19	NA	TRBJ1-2	CASSAQGGSPVGYTF	TGTGCCAGTAGTGCCCAGGGAGGATCTCCGGTGGGCTACACCTTC
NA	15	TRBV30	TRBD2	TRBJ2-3	CAWSLGRGPTDTQYF	TGTGCCTGGAGTCTCGGGAGGGGCCCCACAGATACGCAGTATTTT
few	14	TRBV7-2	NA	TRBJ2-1	CASSFRGSHNEQFF	TGTGCCAGCAGCTTCCGGGGATCTCACAATGAGCAGTTCTTC
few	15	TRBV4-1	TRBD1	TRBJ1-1	CASSQQRQGGTEAFF	TGCGCCAGCAGCCAACAAAGACAGGGTGGCACTGAAGCTTTCTTT
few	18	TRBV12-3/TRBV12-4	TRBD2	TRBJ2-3	CASSGAVVAGGGTDTQYF	TGTGCCAGCAGTGGGGCTGTGGTAGCGGGAGGAGGGACAGATACGCAGTATTTT
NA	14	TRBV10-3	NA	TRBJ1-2	CAILPGAGSYGYTF	TGTGCCATCCTCCCCGGGGCAGGCTCCTATGGCTACACCTTC
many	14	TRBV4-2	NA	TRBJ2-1	CASSQGTGYNEQFF	TGTGCCAGCAGCCAAGGGACCGGCTACAATGAGCAGTTCTTC
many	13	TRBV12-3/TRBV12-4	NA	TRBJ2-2	CASSSEFTGELFF	TGTGCCAGCAGTTCAGAGTTCACCGGGGAGCTGTTTTTT
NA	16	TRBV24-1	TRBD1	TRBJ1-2	CATSDTYRGGSYGYTF	TGTGCCACCAGTGATACCTACAGGGGAGGGAGCTATGGCTACACCTTC
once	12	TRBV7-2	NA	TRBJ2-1	CASSFWGREQFF	TGTGCCAGCAGCTTCTGGGGGCGCGAGCAGTTCTTC
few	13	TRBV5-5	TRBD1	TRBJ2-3	CASSRQGGDTQYF	TGTGCCAGCAGCAGACAGGGGGGAGATACGCAGTATTTT
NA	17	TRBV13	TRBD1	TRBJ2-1	CASSPRGDRGADNEQFF	TGTGCCAGCAGCCCACGAGGGGACAGGGGGGCCGACAATGAGCAGTTCTTC
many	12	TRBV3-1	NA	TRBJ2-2	CASSSGTGELFF	TGTGCCAGCAGCTCGGGCACCGGGGAGCTGTTTTTT
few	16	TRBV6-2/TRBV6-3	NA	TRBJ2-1	CASSGGLAPGGNEQFF	TGTGCCAGCAGCGGGGGTTTAGCGCCGGGCGGGAATGAGCAGTTCTTC
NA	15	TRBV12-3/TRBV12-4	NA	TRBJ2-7	CASSLTGGGGSEQYF	TGTGCCAGCAGTTTAACTGGGGGCGGAGGTTCCGAGCAGTACTTC
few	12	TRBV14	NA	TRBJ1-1	CASSQVKSSAFF	TGTGCCAGCAGCCAGGTCAAGTCTTCAGCTTTCTTT
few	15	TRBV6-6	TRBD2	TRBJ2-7	CASNSRGSGTSEQYF	TGTGCCAGCAACTCCAGGGGTAGCGGGACCTCCGAGCAGTACTTC
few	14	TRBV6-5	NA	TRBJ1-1	CASSSSGRATEAFF	NA
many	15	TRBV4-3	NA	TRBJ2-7	CASSQGLWAGHEQYF	TGCGCCAGCAGCCAAGGGTTGTGGGCTGGGCACGAGCAGTACTTC
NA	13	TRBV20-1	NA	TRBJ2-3	CSPGTEDKDTQYF	TGCAGTCCCGGCACGGAGGATAAAGATACGCAGTATTTT
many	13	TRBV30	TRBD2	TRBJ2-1	CATTALAGHEQFF	TGTGCCACTACTGCACTAGCGGGACATGAGCAGTTCTTC
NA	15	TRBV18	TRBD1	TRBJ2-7	CASSPGTGGFGEQYF	TGTGCCAGCTCACCCGGGACAGGGGGCTTCGGCGAGCAGTACTTC
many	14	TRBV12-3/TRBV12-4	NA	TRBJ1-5	CASSLGRYNQPQHF	TGTGCCAGCTCTCTTGGCAGGTACAATCAGCCCCAGCATTTT
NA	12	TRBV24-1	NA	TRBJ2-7	CATSASTYEQYF	TGTGCCACCAGTGCCAGCACCTACGAGCAGTACTTC
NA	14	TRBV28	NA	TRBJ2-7	CASSEAPSPGEQYF	TGTGCCAGCTCCGAGGCCCCTTCCCCCGGGGAGCAGTACTTC
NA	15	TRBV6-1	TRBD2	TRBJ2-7	CASRSRGLASWEQYF	TGTGCCAGCCGTTCGCGGGGACTAGCCTCGTGGGAGCAGTACTTC
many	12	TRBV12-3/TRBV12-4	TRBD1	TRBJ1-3	CASSLTGGTIYF	TGTGCCAGCAGCTTGACAGGGGGTACCATATATTTT
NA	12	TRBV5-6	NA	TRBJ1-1	CASSLPGKEAFF	TGTGCCAGCAGCCTACCCGGAAAGGAAGCTTTCTTT
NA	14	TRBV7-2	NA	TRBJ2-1	CASSFENRGGEQFF	TGTGCCAGCAGCTTCGAAAACAGAGGAGGAGAGCAGTTCTTC
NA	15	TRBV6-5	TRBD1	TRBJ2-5	CASHGHRGLFETQYF	TGTGCCAGCCACGGCCACAGGGGTTTGTTTGAGACCCAGTACTTC
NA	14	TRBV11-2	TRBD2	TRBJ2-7	CASSPSGITYEQYF	TGTGCCAGCAGCCCTAGCGGGATTACCTACGAGCAGTACTTC
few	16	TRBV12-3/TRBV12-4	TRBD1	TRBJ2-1	CASSSPGQGSYNEQFF	TGTGCCAGCAGTTCACCGGGACAGGGCTCCTACAATGAGCAGTTCTTC
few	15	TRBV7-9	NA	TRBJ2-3	CASSKSAGMTDTQYF	TGTGCCAGCAGCAAGAGTGCAGGGATGACAGATACGCAGTATTTT
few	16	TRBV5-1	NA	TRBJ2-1	CASSLRGPSGPGEQFF	TGCGCCAGCAGCTTGCGGGGGCCGAGCGGGCCGGGTGAGCAGTTCTTC
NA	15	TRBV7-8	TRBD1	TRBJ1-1	CASSLYRGPNTEAFF	TGTGCCAGCAGCTTATACAGGGGACCGAACACTGAAGCTTTCTTT
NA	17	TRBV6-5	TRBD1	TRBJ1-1	CASNRLPTGSLNTEAFF	TGTGCCAGCAACCGATTACCGACAGGGTCTCTGAACACTGAAGCTTTCTTT
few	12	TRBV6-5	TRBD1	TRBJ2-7	CATRDRGREQYF	TGTGCCACCCGGGACAGGGGTCGCGAGCAGTACTTC
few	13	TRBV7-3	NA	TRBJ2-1	CASSPVQGNEQFF	TGTGCCAGCAGCCCCGTACAGGGTAATGAGCAGTTCTTC
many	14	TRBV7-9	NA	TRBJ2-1	CASSLVALYNEQFF	TGTGCCAGCAGCTTAGTGGCACTCTACAATGAGCAGTTCTTC
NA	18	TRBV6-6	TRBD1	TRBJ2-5	CALVGGYRDRTNQETQYF	TGTGCACTCGTAGGGGGTTACCGGGACAGAACCAACCAAGAGACCCAGTACTTC
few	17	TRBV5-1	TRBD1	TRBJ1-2	CASSAPGQGASNYGYTF	TGCGCCAGCAGCGCCCCAGGACAGGGGGCGTCTAACTATGGCTACACCTTC
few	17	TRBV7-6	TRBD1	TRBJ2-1	CASSPQTGDRGGNEQFF	TGTGCCAGCAGCCCTCAGACCGGGGACAGGGGAGGCAATGAGCAGTTCTTC
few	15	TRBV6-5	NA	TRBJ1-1	CASSRPTGVNTEAFF	TGTGCCAGCAGTCGACCGACAGGAGTGAACACTGAAGCTTTCTTT
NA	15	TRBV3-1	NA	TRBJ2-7	CASSHRPRGVDEQYF	TGTGCCAGCAGCCACCGGCCCAGGGGAGTCGACGAGCAGTACTTC